This T cell receptor beta chain came from a study of cytomegalovirus exposure and HLA in healthy donors. The CDR3 length is 14 residues. Deletions cut 6 bases from V and 4 bases from J, with 15 bases between. Germline lookup yields CDR1 MNHEY and CDR2 SVGAGI. Donors were ostensibly healthy at sampling, although undocumented immune exposures were probable. PCR primers comprised 60 Vbeta and 13 Jbeta primers. Generated by immunoSEQ multiplex PCR, the TCRdb table keeps only in-frame clones and is missing some. Among some 130,000 clones listed, 60% to 80% were seen once. This clone was picked up one time. Sequencing was performed on PBMCs. The source of this sequence is a male donor in good health and CMV-seronegative. The chain carries TRBV6-5 and TRBJ1-1; weak D call: TRBD1 (6 bases). The CDR3 loop reads CASRRGGFGTEAFF. The CDR3 DNA sequence: TGTGCCAGCAGAAGGGGGGGGTTCGGCACTGAAGCTTTCTTT.